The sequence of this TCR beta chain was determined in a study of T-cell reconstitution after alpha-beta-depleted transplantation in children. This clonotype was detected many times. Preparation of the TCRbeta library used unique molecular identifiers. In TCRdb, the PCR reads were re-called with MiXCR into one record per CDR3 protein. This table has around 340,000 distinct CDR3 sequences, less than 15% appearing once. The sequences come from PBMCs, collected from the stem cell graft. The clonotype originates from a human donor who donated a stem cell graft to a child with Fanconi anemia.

The CDR3 here is CASSVTLGSTGYEQFF. In nucleotides, the CDR3 is TGTGCCAGCAGCGTAACACTCGGCTCCACGGGCTATGAGCAGTTCTTC. J is TRBJ2-1 and V is TRBV13; D is unclear. V shed 5 bases and J shed 8 bases, with 22 bases lying between them. The CDR3 is made up of 16 amino acids. Germline assignment: CDR1 PRHDT and CDR2 FYEKMQ (reference sequence).